The clone carrying this TCR beta chain came up many times. Its antigen remains unidentified. The CDR3 extends 3 residues past the end of the read, so its final part is completed from the germline J gene. Caucasian heritage predominated among both patients and controls. Sequencing input was equivalent genomic DNA from CVID and controls. The data were produced by immunoSEQ multiplex PCR, yet TCRdb's version contains in-frame clones alone and is incomplete. Singletons are absent from the sample, which has fewer than 65,000 clones. The germline gives CDR1 SGHRS, CDR2 YFSETQ. This CDR3 spans 14 amino acids. V lost 0 bases and J 2 bases, leaving 7 bases between the germline ends. This specimen comes from a study of T cell clonality in common variable immunodeficiency. Whole-study findings and limits: Compared with healthy controls, CVID subjects showed increased TCRbeta clonality, mostly in about a third. Fewer deletions and N-nucleotide insertions were reportedly seen in common variable immunodeficiency TCR beta sequences.

This sequence originates from a person aged 18 to 70 in good health. The gene calls are TRBV5-1 and TRBJ2-3; D call uncertain. Material for sequencing was peripheral blood mononuclear cells. The CDR3 loop is CASSLARFTDTQYF. Partial CDR3 DNA: TGCGCCAGCAGCTTGGCCAGATTCACAGATACG.